This T cell receptor (beta chain) was profiled in a study of T-cell reconstitution after alpha-beta-depleted transplantation in children. Trimming cost V 4 bases and J 7 bases, with 8 bases left between them. Germline lookup yields CDR1 SQVTM and CDR2 ANQGSEA. The CDR3 covers 10 residues. The library targeted TCRbeta and was prepared with unique molecular identifiers. TCRdb re-called the PCR reads through MiXCR, storing one row per CDR3 protein. This sample yields about 360,000 distinct CDR3 sequences, of which roughly 15% are seen a single time; 3.5% to 4.5% belongs to the top ten. The receptor was isolated from a human donor who donated a stem cell graft to a child with Fanconi anemia. The J gene is TRBJ2-7, the V gene TRBV29-1; D is unclear. This specimen consisted of PBMCs, obtained from the stem cell graft. CDR3 nucleotides: TGCAGCGTTGTGAAAGAAGAGCAGTACTTC. This translates into CSVVKEEQYF.